The present TCR beta chain was sequenced within a study of shared clonotypes between healthy human individuals. Study-level information: Donors consisted of a couple of women and a few men between 18 and 49. There were three CD4 naive, three CD4 memory, two CD8 naive and one CD8 memory plates per donor. Study outcomes and limitations: Across a handful of donors, naive CD4 shared around 5.3%, naive CD8 over 3%, memory CD4 less than 2.5%, memory CD8 around 0.42%.

Into CD45RA+ naive and CD45RA-negative memory subsets, the CD4+ cells were split. Method: immunoSEQ multiplex PCR; TCRdb's copy keeps in-frame clones and lacks some. The sample includes some 1 million clones, around 74% of them seen just once. The CDR3 is 14 residues long. V was cut by 1 base and J by 5 bases, with 9 bases left in between. Looked up from germline, CDR1 is SGHNT and CDR2 is YYREEE (reference sequence). In the case of this clone: Its specificity is not known. Different DNA sequences within this sample yield the same CDR3.

The chain carries TRBV5-4 and TRBJ2-2, with D unclear. Material: memory CD4+ T cells sorted from blood. Subset defined: CD45RA-negative fraction. The clonotype originates from a man in his late teens or twenties in good health. CDR3 in amino acids: CASSLRGRTGELFF. DNA for the CDR3: TGTGCCAGCAGCTTGAGAGGAAGGACCGGGGAGCTGTTTTTT.